This is a list of T cell receptor beta chains from one sample in a study of T cell responses to AZD1222 COVID-19 vaccine. Generated by immunoSEQ multiplex PCR, the TCRdb table keeps only in-frame clones and is missing some. The sample carries 95,000 to 150,000 clones, approximately 90% recorded once. The sequenced sample was peripheral blood, obtained on day 0 of AZD1222 vaccination. Every receptor here comes from an adult in good health. Both conserved end residues are part of each CDR3. Fields, in order: J gene, clone size, V gene, D gene, CDR3 DNA, CDR3 protein. The D gene is left open where the match is weak. Where a row states a size, it is once, few, many or the class of an expanded clone; other rows omit it.

TRBJ1-2	-	TRBV19	TRBD1	TGTGCCAGTACTATGGGACAGCCTATTAACTATGGCTACACCTTC	CASTMGQPINYGYTF
TRBJ1-4	-	TRBV10-1	-	TGCGCCCTTGTGAGTACCCGCGGGGAAAAACTGTTTTTT	CALVSTRGEKLFF
TRBJ2-7	-	TRBV4-2	-	TGTGCCAGCAGCCAAGAGACGGGAAACTACGAGCAGTACTTC	CASSQETGNYEQYF
TRBJ2-5	-	TRBV14	-	TGTGCCAGCAGCCAAGATGGAGGTGGGGGGCAGACCCAGTACTTC	CASSQDGGGGQTQYF
TRBJ1-2	-	TRBV3-1/TRBV3-2	-	TGTGCCAGCAGCCGTTCGGGGGCCTCTAACTATGGCTACACCTTC	CASSRSGASNYGYTF
TRBJ2-7	few	TRBV5-1	-	TGCGCCAGCAGCTTGGGAGGAGGGCGCAGTGATGAGCAGTACTTC	CASSLGGGRSDEQYF
TRBJ2-1	-	TRBV3-1/TRBV3-2	TRBD1	TGTGCCAGCAGCCAATTTTTAGAAGCGAGGGGGCAAAAAGAGCAGTTCTTC	CASSQFLEARGQKEQFF
TRBJ2-3	-	TRBV5-4	TRBD2	TGTGCCAGCAGCCATTGGCGGGGGGGAATCACAGATACGCAGTATTTT	CASSHWRGGITDTQYF
TRBJ1-5	-	TRBV7-2	-	TGTGCCAGCAGCTTAGTACGGATGCAGCCCCAGCATTTT	CASSLVRMQPQHF
TRBJ1-1	-	TRBV5-4	-	TGTGCCAGCAGCTCCGGGGCTGGGAGGACAGATAACACTGAAGCTTTCTTT	CASSSGAGRTDNTEAFF
TRBJ2-1	-	TRBV5-6	-	TGTGCCAGCAGCTTGCTTACAGGGACTGAGCAGTTCTTC	CASSLLTGTEQFF
TRBJ2-3	-	TRBV7-2	-	TGTGCCAGCAGCTTAGAGGGCGGGTTCACAGATACGCAGTATTTT	CASSLEGGFTDTQYF
TRBJ1-6	-	TRBV4-1	TRBD1	TGCGCCAGCAGCCACGTTGTTCAGGGGGCTATGGGTTCACCCCTCCACTTT	CASSHVVQGAMGSPLHF
TRBJ1-6	few	TRBV5-1	TRBD1	TGCGCCAGCAGGGGGACAGGGGCCGATTCACCCCTCCACTTT	CASRGTGADSPLHF
TRBJ2-1	-	TRBV5-1	-	TGCGCCAGCAGCTTGTTGGGTAATGAGCAGTTCTTC	CASSLLGNEQFF
TRBJ2-7	-	TRBV28	-	TGTGCCAGCAGCTCCCCCGGCTCAGACTACGAGCAGTACTTC	CASSSPGSDYEQYF
TRBJ2-7	-	TRBV11-1	-	TGTGCCAGCAGCTTCCAATCGGGGGCACCTTCCTACGAGCAGTACTTC	CASSFQSGAPSYEQYF
TRBJ1-4	-	TRBV10-3	-	TGTGCCATCAGTGAGAGGTCTGGGGGGGCAACTAATGAAAAACTGTTTTTT	CAISERSGGATNEKLFF
TRBJ1-4	few	TRBV4-1	-	TGCGCCAGCAGCCCCCCAAGCTCAACTAATGAAAAACTGTTTTTT	CASSPPSSTNEKLFF
TRBJ2-2	-	TRBV4-2	-	TGTGCCAGCAGCCAACAAACCGGGGAGCTGTTTTTT	CASSQQTGELFF
TRBJ1-1	-	TRBV6-2/TRBV6-3	TRBD1	TGTGCCAGCAGCCGACAGGGTTGGACTGAAGCTTTCTTT	CASSRQGWTEAFF
TRBJ2-7	-	TRBV11-2	TRBD1	TGTGCCAGCAGCTTAGAAGACAGGGACTACGAGCAGTACTTC	CASSLEDRDYEQYF
TRBJ1-2	-	TRBV12-3/TRBV12-4	TRBD1	TGTGCCAGCAGTATAACAGGGGGCGCGGACACCTTC	CASSITGGADTF
TRBJ2-7	-	TRBV15	-	TGTGCCACCAGCAGAGGGTACGAGCAGTACTTC	CATSRGYEQYF
TRBJ1-2	-	TRBV18	-	TGTGCCAGCTCGCCTTTTTCGGGACGGGAAAACTATGGCTACACCTTC	CASSPFSGRENYGYTF
TRBJ2-5	-	TRBV18	TRBD2	TGTGCCAGCTCACCACAGGTCTTAGCGGGACAAGAGACCCAGTACTTC	CASSPQVLAGQETQYF
TRBJ2-1	-	TRBV12-3/TRBV12-4	-	TGTGCCAGCAGTCGGGGCGAAAGGGGTGAGCAGTTCTTC	CASSRGERGEQFF
TRBJ2-7	once	TRBV6-1	-	TGTGCCAGCAGTGAACCCTACGAGCAGTACTTC	CASSEPYEQYF
TRBJ1-4	-	TRBV25-1	-	TGTGCCAGCAGTGAAGGCCTAATTAATGAAAAACTGTTTTTT	CASSEGLINEKLFF
TRBJ1-6	-	TRBV3-1/TRBV3-2	TRBD1	TGTGCCAGCAGGGGGGGGTGGACAGGGAATTCACCCCTCCACTTT	CASRGGWTGNSPLHF
TRBJ2-7	-	TRBV5-1	TRBD2	TGCGCCAGCAGCCTACGGACTAGCGGGGTTTCCTACGAGCAGTACTTC	CASSLRTSGVSYEQYF
TRBJ2-7	-	TRBV6-5	TRBD2	TGTGCCAGCAGTAGGACTAGCGGGGGGGCTAACGAGCAGTACTTC	CASSRTSGGANEQYF
TRBJ2-3	once	TRBV18	-	TGTGCCAGCTCACCAGGAGGCACAGATACGCAGTATTTT	CASSPGGTDTQYF
TRBJ1-4	-	TRBV6-5	TRBD1	TGTGCCAGCAGTCTTACAGGGGTTCGGGGTGAAAAACTGTTTTTT	CASSLTGVRGEKLFF
TRBJ2-2	-	TRBV7-9	-	TGTGCCAGCAGCGGCCTGAACGGTGGGACCGGGGAGCTGTTTTTT	CASSGLNGGTGELFF
TRBJ2-3	-	TRBV4-3	-	TGCGCCAGCAGCCGAACTAGCAGACTATCTAGCACAGATACGCAGTATTTT	CASSRTSRLSSTDTQYF
TRBJ1-1	-	TRBV6-5	TRBD1	TGTGCCAGCAAAAAACAGAGGGGGCAGAACACTGAAGCTTTCTTT	CASKKQRGQNTEAFF